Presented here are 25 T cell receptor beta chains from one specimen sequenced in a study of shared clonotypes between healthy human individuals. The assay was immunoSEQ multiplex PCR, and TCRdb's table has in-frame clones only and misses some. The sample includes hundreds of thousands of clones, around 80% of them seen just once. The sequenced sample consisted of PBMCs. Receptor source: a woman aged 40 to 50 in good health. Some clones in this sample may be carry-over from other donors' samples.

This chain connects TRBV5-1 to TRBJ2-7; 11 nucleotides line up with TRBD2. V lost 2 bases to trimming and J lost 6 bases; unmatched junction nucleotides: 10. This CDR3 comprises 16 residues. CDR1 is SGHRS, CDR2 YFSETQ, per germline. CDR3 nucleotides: TGCGCCAGCAGCTTTAATAGCGGGAGGGTCGGTTCCGAGCAGTACTTC. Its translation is CASSFNSGRVGSEQYF.

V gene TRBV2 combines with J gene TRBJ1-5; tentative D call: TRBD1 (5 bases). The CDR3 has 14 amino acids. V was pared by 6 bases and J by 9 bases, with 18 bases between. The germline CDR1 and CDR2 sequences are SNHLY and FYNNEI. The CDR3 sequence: CASSQARGSGPQHF. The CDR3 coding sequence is TGTGCCAGCAGCCAAGCAAGGGGATCAGGGCCCCAGCATTTT. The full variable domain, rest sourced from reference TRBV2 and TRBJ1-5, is EPEVTQTPSHQVTQMGQEVILRCVPISNHLYFYWYRQILGQKVEFLVSFYNNEISEKSEIFDDQFSVERPDGSNFTLKIRSTKLEDSAMYFCASSQARGSGPQHFGDGTRLSIL.

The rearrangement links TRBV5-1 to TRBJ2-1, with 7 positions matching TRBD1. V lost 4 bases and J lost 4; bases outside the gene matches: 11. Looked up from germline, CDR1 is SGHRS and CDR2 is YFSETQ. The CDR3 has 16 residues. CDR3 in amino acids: CASSPTGTELYNEQFF. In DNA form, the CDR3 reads TGCGCCAGCAGCCCCACCGGGACAGAGCTATACAATGAGCAGTTCTTC.

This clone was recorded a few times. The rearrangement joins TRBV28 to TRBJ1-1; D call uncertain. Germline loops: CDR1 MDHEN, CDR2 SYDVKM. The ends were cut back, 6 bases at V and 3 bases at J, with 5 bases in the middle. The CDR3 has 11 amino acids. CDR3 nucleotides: TGTGCCAGCAGGGGTTACACTGAAGCTTTCTTT. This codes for CASRGYTEAFF.

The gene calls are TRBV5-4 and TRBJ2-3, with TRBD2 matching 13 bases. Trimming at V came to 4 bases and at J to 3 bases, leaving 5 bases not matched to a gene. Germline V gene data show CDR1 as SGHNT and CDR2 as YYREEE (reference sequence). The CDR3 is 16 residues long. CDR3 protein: CASSQALAGGTDTQYF. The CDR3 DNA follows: TGTGCCAGCAGCCAAGCACTAGCGGGAGGGACAGATACGCAGTATTTT.

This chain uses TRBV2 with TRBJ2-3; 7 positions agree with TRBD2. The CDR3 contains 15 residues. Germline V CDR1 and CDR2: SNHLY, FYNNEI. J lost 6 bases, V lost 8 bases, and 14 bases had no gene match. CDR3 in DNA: TGTGCCAGCGTTCCCCTTGCGGGGGTGGGTGATACGCAGTATTTT. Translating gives CASVPLAGVGDTQYF.

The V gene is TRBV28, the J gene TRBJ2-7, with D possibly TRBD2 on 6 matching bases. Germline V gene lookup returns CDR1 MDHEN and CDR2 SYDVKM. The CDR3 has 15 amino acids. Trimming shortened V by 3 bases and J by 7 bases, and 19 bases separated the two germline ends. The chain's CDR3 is CASSFSSFTGREQYF. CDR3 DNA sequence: TGTGCCAGCAGTTTCAGTTCCTTTACGGGGAGGGAGCAGTACTTC.

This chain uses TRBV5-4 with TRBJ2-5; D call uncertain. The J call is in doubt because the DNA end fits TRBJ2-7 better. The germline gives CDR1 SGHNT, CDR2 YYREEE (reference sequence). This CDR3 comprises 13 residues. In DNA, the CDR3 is TGTGCCAGCAGCATGGGGTGGCGGTACGAGCAGTACTTC. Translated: CASSMGWRYEQYF.

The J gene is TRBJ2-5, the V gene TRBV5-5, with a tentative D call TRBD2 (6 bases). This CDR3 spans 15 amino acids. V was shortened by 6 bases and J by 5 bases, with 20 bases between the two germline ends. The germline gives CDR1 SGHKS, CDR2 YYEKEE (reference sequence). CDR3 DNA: TGTGCCAGCACCCGAGGAGGGGTCGGGCCGGAGACCCAGTACTTC. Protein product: CASTRGGVGPETQYF. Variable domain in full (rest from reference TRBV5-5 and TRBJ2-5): DAGVTQSPTHLIKTRGQQVTLRCSPISGHKSVSWYQQVLGQGPQFIFQYYEKEERGRGNFPDRFSARQFPNYSSELNVNALLLGDSALYLCASTRGGVGPETQYFGPGTRLLVL.

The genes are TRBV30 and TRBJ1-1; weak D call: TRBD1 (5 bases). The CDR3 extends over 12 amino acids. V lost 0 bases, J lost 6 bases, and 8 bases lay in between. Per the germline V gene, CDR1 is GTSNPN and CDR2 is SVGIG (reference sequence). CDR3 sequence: CAWSVRDAEAFF. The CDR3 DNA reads TGTGCCTGGAGTGTAAGGGACGCTGAAGCTTTCTTT.

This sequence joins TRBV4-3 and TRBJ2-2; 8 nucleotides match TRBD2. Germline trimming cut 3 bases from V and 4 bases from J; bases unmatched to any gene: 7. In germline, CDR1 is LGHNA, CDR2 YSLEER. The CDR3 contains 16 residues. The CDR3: CASSQLSGSPTGELFF. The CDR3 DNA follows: TGCGCCAGCAGCCAGCTGAGCGGGAGTCCCACCGGGGAGCTGTTTTTT.

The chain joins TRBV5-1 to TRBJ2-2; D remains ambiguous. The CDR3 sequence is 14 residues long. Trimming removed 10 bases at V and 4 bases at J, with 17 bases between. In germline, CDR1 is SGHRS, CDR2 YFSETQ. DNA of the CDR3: TGCGCCTCCCGACACCCCGGTCGCACCGGGGAGCTGTTTTTT. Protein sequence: CASRHPGRTGELFF.

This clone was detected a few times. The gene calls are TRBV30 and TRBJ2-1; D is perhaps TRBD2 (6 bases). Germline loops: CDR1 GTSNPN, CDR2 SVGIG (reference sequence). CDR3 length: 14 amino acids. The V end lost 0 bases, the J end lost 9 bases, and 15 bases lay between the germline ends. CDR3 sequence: CAWSVVELGGEQFF. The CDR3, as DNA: TGTGCCTGGAGTGTAGTGGAGTTGGGAGGTGAGCAGTTCTTC.

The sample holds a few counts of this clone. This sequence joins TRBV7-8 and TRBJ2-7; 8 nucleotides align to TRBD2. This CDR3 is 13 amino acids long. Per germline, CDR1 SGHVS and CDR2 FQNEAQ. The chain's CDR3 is CASGGDSAYEQYF. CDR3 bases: TGTGCTTCCGGGGGGGACTCGGCCTACGAGCAGTACTTC.

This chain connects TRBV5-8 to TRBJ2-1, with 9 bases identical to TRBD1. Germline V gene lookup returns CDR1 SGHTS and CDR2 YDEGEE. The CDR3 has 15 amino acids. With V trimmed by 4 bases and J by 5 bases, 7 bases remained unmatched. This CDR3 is CASSPRDRANNEQFF. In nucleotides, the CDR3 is TGTGCCAGCAGCCCCCGGGACAGGGCAAACAATGAGCAGTTCTTC.

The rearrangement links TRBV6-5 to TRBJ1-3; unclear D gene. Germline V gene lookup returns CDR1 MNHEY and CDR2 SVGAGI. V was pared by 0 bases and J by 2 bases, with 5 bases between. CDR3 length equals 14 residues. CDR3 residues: CASSYSGTGNTIYF. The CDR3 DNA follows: TGTGCCAGCAGTTACTCTGGGACTGGAAACACCATATATTTT.

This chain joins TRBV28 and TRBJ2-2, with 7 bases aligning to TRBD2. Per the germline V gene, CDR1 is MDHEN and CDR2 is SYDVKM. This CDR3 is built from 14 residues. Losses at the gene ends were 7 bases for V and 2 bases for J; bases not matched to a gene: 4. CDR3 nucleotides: TGTGCCAGCACCCCGGGGGGAAACACCGGGGAGCTGTTTTTT. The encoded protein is CASTPGGNTGELFF.

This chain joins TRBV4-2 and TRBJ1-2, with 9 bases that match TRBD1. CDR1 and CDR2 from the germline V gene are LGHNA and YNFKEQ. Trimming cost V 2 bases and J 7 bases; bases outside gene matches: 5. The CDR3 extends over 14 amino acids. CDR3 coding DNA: TGTGCCAGCAGCCAAAGACAGGGGGTATCTGGCTACACCTTC. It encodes CASSQRQGVSGYTF.

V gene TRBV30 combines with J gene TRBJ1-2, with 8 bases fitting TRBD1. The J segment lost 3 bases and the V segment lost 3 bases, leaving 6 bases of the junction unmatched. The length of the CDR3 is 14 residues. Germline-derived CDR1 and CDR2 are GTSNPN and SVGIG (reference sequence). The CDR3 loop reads CAWSRQGIYYGYTF. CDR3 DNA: TGTGCCTGGAGCCGACAGGGGATCTACTATGGCTACACCTTC.

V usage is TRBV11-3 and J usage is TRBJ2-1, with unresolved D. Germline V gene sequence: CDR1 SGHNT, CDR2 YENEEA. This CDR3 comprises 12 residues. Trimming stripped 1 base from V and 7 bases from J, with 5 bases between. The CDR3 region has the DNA TGTGCCAGCAGCTTAGGGATTAATGAGCAGTTCTTC. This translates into CASSLGINEQFF.

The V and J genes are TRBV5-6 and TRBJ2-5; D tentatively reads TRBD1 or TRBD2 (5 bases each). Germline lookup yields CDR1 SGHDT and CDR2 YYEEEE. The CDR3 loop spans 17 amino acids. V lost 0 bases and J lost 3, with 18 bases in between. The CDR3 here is CASSLAAGTDAKETQYF. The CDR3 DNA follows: TGTGCCAGCAGCTTGGCCGCTGGGACCGACGCAAAAGAGACCCAGTACTTC.

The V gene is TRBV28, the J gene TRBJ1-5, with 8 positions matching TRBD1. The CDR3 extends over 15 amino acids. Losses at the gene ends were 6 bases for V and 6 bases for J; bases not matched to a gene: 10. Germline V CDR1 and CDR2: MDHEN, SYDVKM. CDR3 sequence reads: CASRPRTGRPQPQHF. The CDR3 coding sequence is TGTGCCAGCAGACCCCGGACAGGGCGGCCTCAGCCCCAGCATTTT.

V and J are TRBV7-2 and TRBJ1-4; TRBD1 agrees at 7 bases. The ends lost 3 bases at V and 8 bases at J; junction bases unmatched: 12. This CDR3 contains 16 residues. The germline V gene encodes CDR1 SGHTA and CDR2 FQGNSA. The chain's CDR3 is CASSLRGGGQREKLFF. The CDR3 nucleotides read TGTGCCAGCAGCTTGAGAGGAGGGGGCCAAAGGGAAAAACTGTTTTTT.

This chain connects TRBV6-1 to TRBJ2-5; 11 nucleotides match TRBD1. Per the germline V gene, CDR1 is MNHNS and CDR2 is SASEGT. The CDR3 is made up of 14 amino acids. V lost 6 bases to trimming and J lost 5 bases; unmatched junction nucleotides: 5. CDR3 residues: CASSLDRGRETQYF. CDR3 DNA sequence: TGTGCCAGCAGCCTGGACAGGGGGCGGGAGACCCAGTACTTC.

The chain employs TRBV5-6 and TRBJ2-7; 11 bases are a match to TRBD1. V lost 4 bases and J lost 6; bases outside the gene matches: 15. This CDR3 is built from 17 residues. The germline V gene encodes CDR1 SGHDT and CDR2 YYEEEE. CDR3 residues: CASSATGQGGLAPEQYF. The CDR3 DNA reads TGTGCCAGCAGCGCGACGGGACAGGGGGGACTAGCTCCCGAGCAGTACTTC.